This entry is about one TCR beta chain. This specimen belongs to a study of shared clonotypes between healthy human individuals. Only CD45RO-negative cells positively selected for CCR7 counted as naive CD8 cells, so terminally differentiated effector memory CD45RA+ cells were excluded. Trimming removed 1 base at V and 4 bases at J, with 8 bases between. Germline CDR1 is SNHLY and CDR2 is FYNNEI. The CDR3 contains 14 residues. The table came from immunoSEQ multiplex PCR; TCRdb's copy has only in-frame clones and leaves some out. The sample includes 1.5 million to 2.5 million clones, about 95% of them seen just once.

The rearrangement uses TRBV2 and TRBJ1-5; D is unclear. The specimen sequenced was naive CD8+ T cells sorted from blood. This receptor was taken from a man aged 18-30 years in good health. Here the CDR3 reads CASSEGSTNQPQHF. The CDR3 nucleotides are TGTGCCAGCAGTGAAGGCAGTACTAATCAGCCCCAGCATTTT.